This TCR beta chain emerged from a study of control samples from healthy donors and cancer patients. Germline-derived CDR1 and CDR2 are LGHDT and YNNKEL (reference sequence). The V end was cut by 0 bases, the J end by 2 bases, with 11 bases between. This CDR3 spans 16 amino acids. Sequencing was performed with immunoSEQ multiplex PCR; in TCRdb, only in-frame clones are kept and a portion is missing. The sample yields around 68,000 clones, around 80% seen once. Input material: blood. The source of this sequence is a man aged 55 to 70 in good health. The chain employs TRBV3-1 (or the pseudogene TRBV3-2) and TRBJ2-1; D is undetermined. CDR3 amino acids: CASSQDQSWTYNEQFF. CDR3 sequence (DNA): TGTGCCAGCAGCCAAGATCAATCCTGGACCTACAATGAGCAGTTCTTC.